This is a list of T cell receptor beta chains from one sample in a study of identical twins. Using its own MiXCR run on the 5' RACE reads, TCRdb lists one record per CDR3 protein. This table holds 400,000 to 500,000 distinct CDR3 sequences, roughly an eighth found once. This sample also appeared in a second study, on yellow fever vaccine responses in identical twins.

The specimen sequenced was CD4+ T cells sorted from blood. These receptors all come from a woman aged 18-29 years in good health. The CDR3 runs from the conserved cysteine through the conserved F or W. The D gene is left open where the match is weak. A clone size is listed for some rows: how often the clone was seen (once, few, many), or a class if it is expanded.

j_gene | v_gene | d_gene | abundance | CDR3nt | CDR3aa
TRBJ2-3 | TRBV15 | . | . | TGTGCCACCAGCCCCTCCCTCGGAGGGAAGCATCCGCAGTATTTT | CATSPSLGGKHPQYF
TRBJ2-7 | TRBV6-5 | TRBD1 | . | TGTGCCAGCAGTTCCCCTCGGGGACAGGGGTTCGGGGAGCAGTACTTC | CASSSPRGQGFGEQYF
TRBJ1-1 | TRBV28 | . | . | TGTGCCAGCAGAACCCCGGGGGAGCCTCAAGCTTTCTTT | CASRTPGEPQAFF
TRBJ2-3 | TRBV29-1 | . | . | TGCAGCGTCCGCCCGCGGGGGCAGTACACAGATACGCAGTATTTT | CSVRPRGQYTDTQYF
TRBJ1-5 | TRBV20-1 | . | few | TGCAGTGCTAGAGATCGATGGGGAACACCCCAGCATTTT | CSARDRWGTPQHF
TRBJ1-6 | TRBV7-2 | . | few | TGTGCCAGCAGCTTAGCGTGGTATTCACCCCTCCACTTT | CASSLAWYSPLHF
TRBJ2-7 | TRBV20-1 | . | . | TGCAGTGCCTTCGGGACAACCTACGAGCAGTACTTC | CSAFGTTYEQYF
TRBJ2-5 | TRBV24-1 | . | . | TGTGCCACCAGTACGATTCGAGGAGAGACCCAGTACTTC | CATSTIRGETQYF
TRBJ2-7 | TRBV20-1 | TRBD2 | . | TGCAGTGCTAGAGGGAGTAGCGGGGGGGAAAACGAGCAGTACTTC | CSARGSSGGENEQYF
TRBJ2-7 | TRBV7-2 | . | . | TGTGCCAGCAGCTTAGCCAACCGGGGCGTTGGGGCTTACGAGCAGTACTTC | CASSLANRGVGAYEQYF
TRBJ2-3 | TRBV20-1 | TRBD2 | few | TGCAGTGCTAGAGCCTACTCCGGGACTAGCTTAGTGGCAGATACGCAGTATTTT | CSARAYSGTSLVADTQYF
TRBJ1-1 | TRBV28 | . | . | TGTGCCAGCAGCCCCTCCCACACGGGGAACACTGAAGCTTTCTTT | CASSPSHTGNTEAFF
TRBJ2-1 | TRBV12-5 | TRBD2 | few | TGTGCTAGTGGCCTTGGGGAGGGGTACAATGAGCAGTTCTTC | CASGLGEGYNEQFF
TRBJ2-5 | TRBV20-1 | . | . | TGCAGTGCTGGGGACCTACGAGAGACCCAGTACTTC | CSAGDLRETQYF
TRBJ2-7 | TRBV4-3 | . | . | TGCGCCAGCAGCCAAGATTTGGCGTCAGAGCAGTACTTC | CASSQDLASEQYF
TRBJ2-1 | TRBV12-3/TRBV12-4 | TRBD1 | many | TGTGCCACCAAACCGGGACAGGCCAACAATGAGCAGTTCTTC | CATKPGQANNEQFF
TRBJ1-2 | TRBV6-1 | TRBD1 | few | TGTGCCAGCAGTGCCGGGACAGGGAACTATGGCTACACCTTC | CASSAGTGNYGYTF
TRBJ2-5 | TRBV29-1 | TRBD1 | . | TGCAGCGCCGCGACCGGGACAGAAACCCAGTACTTC | CSAATGTETQYF
TRBJ2-7 | TRBV10-2 | . | . | TGCGCCAGCGTACCACGCGGCTTTTCGTCGAGCGAGCAGTACTTC | CASVPRGFSSSEQYF